The 18 T cell receptor beta chains below come from one sample, sequenced in a study of CD8 T cells in Susac syndrome. Random hexamers were used to reverse transcribe roughly 0.45 to 1 ug of RNA. TCRdb used MiXCR to reprocess the immunoSEQ multiplex PCR reads, holding one entry per CDR3 protein. The sample yields about 190,000 distinct CDR3 sequences, over 85% seen once. The sample consisted of CD4+ T cells from PBMCs. The receptor source for this set is a human donor in good health.

The rearrangement joins TRBV4-1 to TRBJ1-5; maybe TRBD1 (6 bases). CDR1 and CDR2 (germline): MGHRA, YSYEKL. The V end lost 0 bases, the J end lost 7 bases, and 13 bases lay between the germline ends. The length of the CDR3 is 15 residues. The CDR3 spells CASSQDRGRVQPQHF. The CDR3 DNA reads TGCGCCAGCAGCCAAGACAGGGGACGGGTCCAGCCCCAGCATTTT.

V is TRBV4-1 and J is TRBJ2-6; D is unresolved. This CDR3 contains 17 residues. V was clipped by 1 base and J by 5 bases, with 15 bases between them. Germline V lookup: CDR1 MGHRA, CDR2 YSYEKL. CDR3 region: CASSQAGHPSRANVLTF. Written as DNA, the CDR3 is TGCGCCAGCAGCCAAGCGGGTCACCCGAGTCGGGCCAACGTCCTGACTTTC.

The chain employs TRBV12-3 or TRBV12-4 and TRBJ1-3; maybe TRBD1 (5 bases). With 4 bases removed from V and 2 bases from J, the gap between germline ends came to 9 bases. The CDR3 consists of 14 residues. The CDR3 nucleotides read TGTGCCAGCAGTTCCGGACATGCTGGAAACACCATATATTTT. This codes for CASSSGHAGNTIYF.

The rearrangement joins TRBV7-9 to TRBJ2-7, with D tentatively TRBD1 (6 bases). V lost 5 bases and J lost 3, with 14 bases in between. This CDR3 spans 14 amino acids. Germline CDR1 is SEHNR and CDR2 is FQNEAQ (reference sequence). Here the CDR3 DNA reads TGTGCCAGCAGCGCGACCGGGACAAGCTACGAGCAGTACTTC. Amino acid sequence: CASSATGTSYEQYF.

The CDR3 spells CASFRERQETQYF. CDR3 in DNA: TGTGCCAGCTTTCGGGAGCGCCAAGAGACCCAGTACTTC. This chain uses TRBV2 with TRBJ2-5, with a possible D match to TRBD2 (6 bases). Germline-derived CDR1 and CDR2 are SNHLY and FYNNEI. With 8 bases removed from V and 1 base from J, the gap between germline ends came to 11 bases. This CDR3 has 13 residues.

The chain employs TRBV6-1 and TRBJ2-5; D may match TRBD1 or TRBD2 (5 bases each). V was trimmed by 4 bases and J by 5 bases, leaving 11 bases between them. This CDR3 spans 13 amino acids. Per germline, CDR1 MNHNS and CDR2 SASEGT. CDR3 region: CASSVGTPETQYF. DNA of the CDR3: TGTGCCAGCAGTGTCGGGACGCCGGAGACCCAGTACTTC.

The gene calls are TRBV29-1 and TRBJ2-1; 11 bases map to TRBD1. CDR3 length: 14 amino acids. CDR1 and CDR2 (germline): SQVTM, ANQGSEA. V lost 4 bases, J lost 9 bases, and 8 bases stayed unmatched. CDR3 loop: CSVVPDRGRGEQFF. The CDR3 DNA is TGCAGCGTTGTCCCGGACAGGGGGCGCGGTGAGCAGTTCTTC.

The V call is TRBV19, the J call TRBJ1-1; D uncertain. The ends were cut back, 6 bases at V and 0 bases at J, with 17 bases in the middle. From germline, CDR1 is LNHDA and CDR2 SQIVND (reference sequence). CDR3 size: 16 residues. This CDR3 reads CASSRWATVVNTEAFF. The CDR3 region has the DNA TGTGCCAGTAGCCGCTGGGCAACCGTCGTGAACACTGAAGCTTTCTTT. Full variable domain (outside the CDR3, taken from reference TRBV19 and TRBJ1-1): DGGITQSPKYLFRKEGQNVTLSCEQNLNHDAMYWYRQDPGQGLRLIYYSQIVNDFQKGDIAEGYSVSREKKESFPLTVTSAQKNPTAFYLCASSRWATVVNTEAFFGQGTRLTVV.

The V gene is TRBV12-3 or TRBV12-4, the J gene TRBJ1-5, with TRBD1 matching over 8 bases. The CDR3 totals 14 residues. V was pared by 6 bases and J by 6 bases, with 7 bases of the junction left unmatched. The CDR3 sequence is CASSSGQARQPQHF. The CDR3 DNA follows: TGTGCCAGCAGCTCGGGACAGGCCCGTCAGCCCCAGCATTTT.

CDR3 DNA sequence: TGCAGCGTTGATCCGCAGGGGAGGCCTGAAGCTTTCTTT. It codes for CSVDPQGRPEAFF. The chain is built from TRBV29-1 and TRBJ1-1; D possibly corresponds to TRBD1 (6 bases). V was pared by 3 bases and J by 6 bases, with 14 bases between. Looked up from germline, CDR1 is SQVTM and CDR2 is ANQGSEA. CDR3 length: 13 residues.

The chain links TRBV20-1 to TRBJ2-5; tentatively, D is TRBD2 (6 bases). Germline V lookup: CDR1 DFQATT, CDR2 SNEGSKA (reference sequence). The CDR3 spans 14 residues. The germline V and J ends were trimmed by 5 bases and 5 bases, with 18 bases remaining between them. This CDR3 is CSAGNLARSETQYF. The CDR3 DNA sequence: TGCAGTGCTGGAAACCTAGCGAGAAGTGAGACCCAGTACTTC.

The chain has TRBV2 and TRBJ2-7, with TRBD1 matching 8 bases. CDR1 SNHLY and CDR2 FYNNEI come from the germline V gene. Trimming removed 6 bases from V and 5 bases from J; junction bases left unmatched: 12. CDR3 size: 15 residues. The CDR3 sequence is CASRMQGAPPDEQYF. CDR3 sequence (DNA): TGTGCCAGCAGGATGCAGGGGGCTCCCCCGGACGAGCAGTACTTC.

V gene TRBV9 combines with J gene TRBJ1-1; D gene unclear. Trimming pared 3 bases from V and 5 bases from J, leaving 14 bases between. This CDR3 spans 14 amino acids. CDR1 is SGDLS and CDR2 is YYNGEE in the germline V gene. CDR3 sequence: CASSAALWGTEAFF. DNA for the CDR3: TGTGCCAGCAGCGCCGCTCTTTGGGGTACTGAAGCTTTCTTT. Using reference TRBV9 and TRBJ1-1 for the parts outside the CDR3, the full variable domain is DSGVTQTPKHLITATGQRVTLRCSPRSGDLSVYWYQQSLDQGLQFLIQYYNGEERAKGNILERFSAQQFPDLHSELNLSSLELGDSALYFCASSAALWGTEAFFGQGTRLTVV.

The V and J genes are TRBV23-1 and TRBJ2-1, with a weak D call TRBD1 (6 bases). TRBV23-1 is marked as an open reading frame, function uncertain. V lost 6 bases and J lost 3, with 15 bases in between. The CDR3 is 15 amino acids. The CDR3 DNA reads as TGCGCCAGCAGCCTAGAACGGGACAACTACAATGAGCAGTTCTTC. Encoded protein: CASSLERDNYNEQFF.

CDR3 sequence reads: CASSLQTSRTDTQYF. CDR3 in DNA: TGCGCCAGCAGCCTCCAAACTAGCAGGACAGATACGCAGTATTTT. The rearrangement links TRBV5-1 to TRBJ2-3, with D perhaps TRBD2 (6 bases). Deletions cut 4 bases from V and 3 bases from J, with 15 bases between. Germline V gene lookup returns CDR1 SGHRS and CDR2 YFSETQ. This CDR3 comprises 15 residues.

This clonotype was recorded only once. This sequence joins TRBV19 and TRBJ2-7; 7 positions match TRBD2. The CDR3 contains 15 residues. Germline V gene lookup returns CDR1 LNHDA and CDR2 SQIVND (reference sequence). The junction had 8 bases not matched to a gene; V was cut back by 4 bases and J by 2 bases. In DNA form, the CDR3 reads TGTGCCAGTAGTAGTGGCGGACTAGGGGCCTACGAGCAGTACTTC. Its translation is CASSSGGLGAYEQYF.

V and J are TRBV20-1 and TRBJ1-1, with unresolved D. The CDR3 runs 14 residues. Trimming removed 6 bases from V and 1 base from J, with 15 bases in between. Germline V gene lookup returns CDR1 DFQATT and CDR2 SNEGSKA (reference sequence). This chain's CDR3 is CSASKGFENTEAFF. DNA of the CDR3: TGCAGTGCCTCTAAGGGTTTTGAGAACACTGAAGCTTTCTTT.

This clonotype was observed a few times. The chain is built from TRBV4-3 and TRBJ1-6; D remains ambiguous. V was clipped by 0 bases and J by 7 bases, with 10 bases between them. Germline-derived CDR1 and CDR2 are LGHNA and YSLEER. This CDR3 is built from 15 residues. The CDR3 DNA follows: TGCGCCAGCAGCCAAGAAATTGTTAGGAATTCACCCCTCCACTTT. As protein: CASSQEIVRNSPLHF.